Listed here are 26 T cell receptor beta chains from one sample, sequenced in a study of post-analysis software for immune sequencing data. Broader study findings: The study found TRBV5-6, TRBV5-1 and TRBV20-1 among a handful of TRBV segments more frequent in patients than controls.

Unique molecular identifiers had been added to the TCR beta cDNA libraries. MiXCR was run by TCRdb on the PCR reads, yielding one entry per CDR3 protein. This table has approximately 730,000 distinct CDR3 sequences, 46% appearing once. For these receptors, no antigen is known. The sample taken for sequencing was blood. Receptors originate from a girl between 5 and 17 years old with multiple sclerosis.

In this sample, this clonotype turned up once. The chain is built from TRBV28 and TRBJ2-5; no clear D gene. The length of the CDR3 is 16 residues. Germline V gene data show CDR1 as MDHEN and CDR2 as SYDVKM. Trimming took 2 bases from V and 0 from J, leaving 13 bases between them. The CDR3 region has the DNA TGTGCCAGCAGTTTAGGGATAGGACCGTACCAAGAGACCCAGTACTTC. Its protein product is CASSLGIGPYQETQYF.

A single count supports this clonotype. The chain carries TRBV5-8 and TRBJ2-1; D gene unclear. CDR3 length: 15 amino acids. Trimming cost V 3 bases and J 1 base, with 11 bases left between them. Germline V CDR1 and CDR2: SGHTS, YDEGEE. DNA for the CDR3: TGTGCCAGCAGCTGGGATCGGGTTTCCTACAATGAGCAGTTCTTC. Translating it yields CASSWDRVSYNEQFF.

The chain couples TRBV7-9 to TRBJ2-1, with a tentative D call TRBD2 (5 bases). Germline lookup yields CDR1 SEHNR and CDR2 FQNEAQ (reference sequence). The CDR3 sequence is 11 residues long. V was cut by 5 bases and J by 9 bases, with 8 bases left in between. The CDR3 here is CASSTEGEQFF. The CDR3 DNA reads as TGTGCCAGCAGCACCGAGGGTGAGCAGTTCTTC. Drawing the rest from reference TRBV7-9 and TRBJ2-1, the complete variable domain is DTGVSQNPRHKITKRGQNVTFRCDPISEHNRLYWYRQTLGQGPEFLTYFQNEAQLEKSRLLSDRFSAERPKGSFSTLEIQRTEQGDSAMYLCASSTEGEQFFGPGTRLTVL.

In this sample, this clonotype turned up a few times. This sequence joins TRBV5-1 and TRBJ2-1, with TRBD2 matching over 11 bases. Germline CDR1 reads SGHRS; CDR2 reads YFSETQ. This CDR3 comprises 16 residues. J was trimmed by 5 bases and V by 4 bases; bases with no gene match: 8. Here the CDR3 reads CASSQGGTSGNNEQFF. CDR3 sequence (DNA): TGCGCCAGCAGCCAGGGGGGGACTAGCGGCAACAATGAGCAGTTCTTC.

A word on this clonotype: Sequence at one end of the junction differs from germline and may be a read error. The rearrangement joins TRBV4-3 to TRBJ2-1; D call uncertain. Per the germline V gene, CDR1 is LGHNA and CDR2 is YSLEER. CDR3 length equals 15 residues. CDR3 sequence: CASNQVGGFYNEQFF. CDR3 coding DNA: TGCGCCAGCAACCAAGTGGGCGGATTCTACAATGAGCAGTTCTTC.

The gene calls are TRBV4-3 and TRBJ2-5, with a weak D call TRBD2 (6 bases). The J call is uncertain, as TRBJ2-7 better fits the DNA end. Looked up from germline, CDR1 is LGHNA and CDR2 is YSLEER. The CDR3 is made up of 16 amino acids. The CDR3 sequence: CASSQEWRPGGSEQYF. The CDR3 DNA is TGCGCCAGCAGCCAAGAATGGCGGCCCGGGGGATCCGAGCAGTACTTC.

The chain is built from TRBV20-1 and TRBJ2-1; D perhaps matches TRBD2 (5 bases). The CDR3 contains 13 residues. V was trimmed by 4 bases and J by 0 bases, leaving 7 bases between them. Germline CDR1 and CDR2: DFQATT and SNEGSKA (reference sequence). This CDR3 reads CSANSDSYNEQFF. The CDR3 coding sequence is TGCAGTGCTAATAGCGACTCCTACAATGAGCAGTTCTTC.

This clonotype was detected a few times. One end of the junction fails to match germline, which may point to a read error. In DNA form, the CDR3 reads TGCAGTGTTGAAGGCGGGACCTACTACACCTTC. Translation gives CSVEGGTYYTF. The chain carries TRBV29-1 and TRBJ1-2, with TRBD1 as a possible D gene (5 bases). The V gene's germline CDR1 is SQVTM and CDR2 ANQGSEA. This CDR3 is 11 amino acids long.

The chain is built from TRBV11-2 and TRBJ2-7; 10 bases line up with TRBD2. Germline assignment: CDR1 SGHAT and CDR2 FQNNGV. J lost 3 bases, V lost 5 bases, and 7 bases had no gene match. This CDR3 is 15 amino acids long. The CDR3 sequence is CASSPIAGGVYEQYF. In DNA, the CDR3 is TGTGCCAGCAGCCCGATAGCGGGAGGTGTCTACGAGCAGTACTTC.

This clonotype was seen a few times. V usage is TRBV29-1 and J usage is TRBJ2-1, with 14 nucleotides matching TRBD2. Germline V lookup: CDR1 SQVTM, CDR2 ANQGSEA. The CDR3 is 15 amino acids. The V gene end was trimmed by 4 bases and the J gene end by 4 bases; junction bases not matched to a gene: 3. The CDR3: CSVAGLAGAYNEQFF. The CDR3 DNA reads as TGCAGCGTTGCGGGACTAGCGGGGGCTTACAATGAGCAGTTCTTC.

The V and J genes are TRBV7-9 and TRBJ2-1; 7 bases are shared with TRBD2. Germline CDR1 SEHNR, CDR2 FQNEAQ (reference sequence). V gave up 2 bases and J gave up 8 bases; unmatched junction bases: 9. The CDR3 runs 15 residues. The CDR3: CASSLRLAQRDEQFF. The CDR3 coding sequence is TGTGCCAGCAGCTTAAGACTAGCTCAAAGGGATGAGCAGTTCTTC.

Concerning this clonotype itself: The junction departs from germline at one end; a sequencing error may be responsible. V is TRBV19 and J is TRBJ2-2; tentatively, D is TRBD2 (6 bases). The CDR3 length is 19 residues. CDR1 is LNHDA and CDR2 is SQIVND in the germline V gene (reference sequence). The DNA for the CDR3 is TGTGCCAGTAGTATAGCCGGACTACCCCTCCTGGCGAACACCGGGGAGCGGTTTTTT. Translating it yields CASSIAGLPLLANTGERFF.

This clonotype was observed a handful of times. The chain combines TRBV10-3 with TRBJ2-7, with TRBD1 matching over 8 bases. Germline V gene sequence: CDR1 ENHRY, CDR2 SYGVKD. The CDR3 sequence is 14 residues long. V dropped 6 bases and J dropped 3; count of bases not matched to a gene: 7. CDR3 nucleotide sequence: TGTGCCATCAGGGGACAGGCCGGGCTCTACGAGCAGTACTTC. Translated: CAIRGQAGLYEQYF.

The chain joins TRBV15 to TRBJ2-3; unclear D gene. This CDR3 is built from 14 residues. V dropped 0 bases and J dropped 4 bases, with 8 bases sitting between them. Germline V lookup: CDR1 LNHNV, CDR2 YYDKDF (reference sequence). DNA of the CDR3: TGTGCCACCAGCAGAGATCCCTTGGCAGATACGCAGTATTTT. Its protein is CATSRDPLADTQYF.

The chain uses TRBV15 and TRBJ2-5; TRBD1 might be the D (5 bases). The V end lost 2 bases, the J end lost 2 bases, and 9 bases lay between the germline ends. The CDR3 consists of 14 residues. Germline CDR1 reads LNHNV; CDR2 reads YYDKDF (reference sequence). The CDR3 sequence is CATSRLGLQETQYF. The CDR3 region has the DNA TGTGCCACCAGCAGACTGGGGCTGCAAGAGACCCAGTACTTC.

V is TRBV27 and J is TRBJ2-1; 9 bases are a match to TRBD2. The J call may be incorrect, as the DNA end agrees better with TRBJ2-7. Germline CDR1 reads MNHEY; CDR2 reads SMNVEV (reference sequence). The CDR3 extends over 19 amino acids. This chain's CDR3 is CASSLIGGQGSSGRYEQYF. The CDR3 coding sequence is TGTGCCAGCAGTTTAATCGGCGGGCAGGGGAGCAGCGGGAGGTACGAGCAGTACTTC.

This sequence joins TRBV7-9 and TRBJ2-1, with TRBD2 matching over 7 bases. The CDR3 extends over 15 amino acids. J was trimmed by 6 bases and V by 3 bases; bases with no gene match: 8. Germline V gives CDR1 SEHNR, CDR2 FQNEAQ (reference sequence). The CDR3 loop reads CASSFPGLEGNEQFF. The CDR3 DNA sequence: TGTGCCAGCAGCTTCCCAGGACTAGAGGGCAATGAGCAGTTCTTC.

This clonotype was seen a handful of times. The chain employs TRBV6-5 and TRBJ1-2, with a weak D call TRBD1 (5 bases). V lost 6 bases and J lost 1, with 6 bases in between. The CDR3 has 12 residues. Germline-derived CDR1 and CDR2 are MNHEY and SVGAGI. The CDR3 loop is CASRGVNYGYTF. CDR3 bases: TGTGCCAGCAGGGGGGTTAACTATGGCTACACCTTC.

CDR3 in amino acids: CASRDPSYEQYF. The CDR3 DNA is TGTGCCAGCAGGGATCCCTCCTACGAGCAGTACTTC. The V call is TRBV27, the J call TRBJ2-7; D is unresolved. V dropped 6 bases and J dropped 0 bases, with 6 bases sitting between them. The CDR3 has 12 residues. The germline gives CDR1 MNHEY, CDR2 SMNVEV (reference sequence).

The chain employs TRBV19 and TRBJ2-5; 10 bases map to TRBD1. With 7 bases clipped from V and 2 bases from J, the junction kept 7 bases outside the gene matches. This CDR3 has 15 residues. CDR1 is LNHDA, CDR2 SQIVND, per germline (reference sequence). CDR3 sequence (DNA): TGTGCCAGTAAGGGGACAGGGGATCGTCAAGAGACCCAGTACTTC. Translating it yields CASKGTGDRQETQYF.

In this sample, this clonotype turned up a few times. This sequence joins TRBV6-5 and TRBJ2-7, with 10 bases identical to TRBD2. V lost 0 bases to trimming and J lost 2 bases; unmatched junction nucleotides: 4. Germline V CDR1 and CDR2: MNHEY, SVGAGI. CDR3 size: 16 residues. The CDR3 protein is CASSYSVAGGPYEQYF. As DNA, the CDR3 is TGTGCCAGCAGTTACTCGGTAGCGGGAGGTCCCTACGAGCAGTACTTC.

The rearrangement uses TRBV7-9 and TRBJ2-1; TRBD2 agrees at 8 bases. Trimming took 5 bases from V and 4 from J; bases not matched to a gene: 7. The germline gives CDR1 SEHNR, CDR2 FQNEAQ (reference sequence). There are 15 residues in the CDR3. CDR3 DNA sequence: TGTGCCAGCAGCCCCGGGGGGGACCCGTACAATGAGCAGTTCTTC. Translated: CASSPGGDPYNEQFF.

The chain couples TRBV13 to TRBJ2-1; D ambiguous. The CDR3 contains 16 residues. Trimming shortened V by 2 bases and J by 0 bases, and 11 bases separated the two germline ends. Per the germline V gene, CDR1 is PRHDT and CDR2 is FYEKMQ (reference sequence). The CDR3 protein is CASSLTLLSSYNEQFF. For the CDR3, the DNA is TGTGCCAGCAGCTTAACCTTGCTTAGCTCCTACAATGAGCAGTTCTTC.

This clonotype was detected a few times. The rearrangement links TRBV12-3 or TRBV12-4 to TRBJ2-1; 8 bases map to TRBD2. This CDR3 is 17 amino acids long. J was trimmed by 3 bases and V by 3 bases; bases with no gene match: 10. CDR3 DNA: TGTGCCAGCAGTTTTGTTCTCCCAGCGGGAGACTACAATGAGCAGTTCTTC. This codes for CASSFVLPAGDYNEQFF.

J is TRBJ2-1 and V is TRBV6-6; D is perhaps TRBD2 (6 bases). Deletions cut 0 bases from V and 2 bases from J, with 14 bases between. The CDR3 is 17 residues long. Germline CDR1 reads MNHNY; CDR2 reads SVGAGI (reference sequence). The CDR3 nucleotides are TGTGCCAGCAGTTACTCGATCCGGGAGAAGGCCTACAATGAGCAGTTCTTC. Encoded protein: CASSYSIREKAYNEQFF.

This clonotype showed up just a few times. This chain uses TRBV24-1 with TRBJ2-5; 7 bases line up with TRBD2. The end of the DNA aligns better with TRBJ2-7, so the J call may be wrong. The CDR3 consists of 13 residues. Germline V gene sequence: CDR1 KGHDR, CDR2 SFDVKD. The CDR3: CATSDGGVSEQYF. The CDR3 DNA reads as TGTGCCACCAGTGATGGGGGGGTAAGCGAGCAGTACTTC.